The 18 T cell receptor beta chains below were found in one sample sequenced in a study of blood T cells in healthy people across ages. Then a second PCR, running roughly 7 to 11 cycles, was carried out with a sample-barcoded 5' primer and a J-beta primer mix. Using its own MiXCR run on the 5' RACE reads, TCRdb lists one record per CDR3 protein. The sample has 710,000 or so distinct CDR3 sequences; 22% are singletons. Sequencing was carried out using blood. The receptors were sampled from a man aged 65 to 85 in good health.

This clonotype has just a few counts. The chain employs TRBV7-2 and TRBJ2-7; 7 bases line up with TRBD2. V lost 5 bases, J lost 3 bases, and 7 bases stayed unmatched. This CDR3 has 14 amino acids. CDR1 and CDR2 (germline): SGHTA, FQGNSA. This CDR3 reads CASSPASGVYEQYF. The CDR3 DNA sequence: TGTGCCAGCAGCCCCGCTAGCGGCGTCTACGAGCAGTACTTC.

This clonotype was picked up a small number of times. V gene TRBV7-9 combines with J gene TRBJ1-4, with 7 bases that match TRBD1. This CDR3 region has 16 residues. Germline V gene sequence: CDR1 SEHNR, CDR2 FQNEAQ (reference sequence). After removal of 3 bases from V and 0 bases from J, the junction contained 4 bases not matched to a gene. The CDR3 sequence is CASSFGQAATNEKLFF. The CDR3 nucleotides read TGTGCCAGCAGCTTCGGACAGGCAGCAACTAATGAAAAACTGTTTTTT.

CDR3 sequence: CSARWTSGGAVVTDTQYF. The CDR3 DNA follows: TGCAGTGCTAGATGGACTAGCGGGGGGGCGGTCGTTACAGATACGCAGTATTTT. The chain joins TRBV20-1 to TRBJ2-3, with 15 bases identical to TRBD2. The CDR3 sequence is 18 residues long. The germline V gene has CDR1 DFQATT and CDR2 SNEGSKA (reference sequence). The ends lost 2 bases at V and 3 bases at J; junction bases unmatched: 9.

The J gene is TRBJ2-5, the V gene TRBV5-6, with D possibly TRBD1 on 5 matching bases. CDR3 length: 16 amino acids. CDR1 is SGHDT, CDR2 YYEEEE, per germline. The V end was cut by 2 bases, the J end by 1 base, with 15 bases between. The CDR3 DNA follows: TGTGCCAGCAGCTTCCCGACAGTGAGCACCCAAGAGACCCAGTACTTC. Translation gives CASSFPTVSTQETQYF.

Ten or more counts support this clonotype. This rearrangement joins TRBV7-9 to TRBJ2-5; no reliable D call. The CDR3 loop spans 13 amino acids. Trimming shortened V by 7 bases and J by 5 bases, and 14 bases separated the two germline ends. Germline lookup yields CDR1 SEHNR and CDR2 FQNEAQ (reference sequence). The CDR3 loop reads CASILTPSETQYF. CDR3 coding DNA: TGTGCCAGCATCTTGACTCCGTCGGAGACCCAGTACTTC.

This clonotype occurred once. V usage is TRBV19 and J usage is TRBJ1-4; D perhaps matches TRBD1 (6 bases). The V gene lost 0 bases and the J gene lost 8 bases, with 16 bases spanning the gap. The CDR3 runs 16 residues. Germline V gene sequence: CDR1 LNHDA, CDR2 SQIVND (reference sequence). DNA of the CDR3: TGTGCCAGTAGTATAGATCGAGGACAGAATGGCGAAAAACTGTTTTTT. This codes for CASSIDRGQNGEKLFF.

This clonotype was seen a few times. V and J are TRBV9 and TRBJ2-3, with 10 bases lining up with TRBD1. With V trimmed by 6 bases and J by 2 bases, 6 bases remained unmatched. Germline CDR1 SGDLS, CDR2 YYNGEE. CDR3 length equals 15 residues. The CDR3 nucleotides read TGTGCCAGCACCCAGGACAGGGGGAACACAGATACGCAGTATTTT. The encoded protein is CASTQDRGNTDTQYF.

The chain uses TRBV5-1 and TRBJ2-1; TRBD2 agrees at 9 bases. This CDR3 has 15 amino acids. Germline V CDR1 and CDR2: SGHRS, YFSETQ. Trimming at V came to 0 bases and at J to 10 bases, leaving 8 bases not matched to a gene. CDR3 region: CASSLDPGLAGEQFF. CDR3 nucleotide sequence: TGCGCCAGCAGCTTGGACCCGGGACTAGCAGGGGAGCAGTTCTTC.

This clonotype has a handful of counts. This chain joins TRBV12-3 or TRBV12-4 and TRBJ1-1; D call uncertain. The V end lost 3 bases, the J end lost 7 bases, and 9 bases lay between the germline ends. The CDR3 consists of 12 residues. The CDR3 nucleotides are TGTGCCAGCAGTTTCCCACGGGGTGAAGCTTTCTTT. This gives the protein CASSFPRGEAFF.

J is TRBJ1-1 and V is TRBV5-1; possible D gene TRBD1, 6 bases. CDR3 length equals 13 residues. Per the germline V gene, CDR1 is SGHRS and CDR2 is YFSETQ. V lost 7 bases to trimming and J lost 1 base, with 11 bases between them. In DNA, the CDR3 is TGCGCCAGCCTAGGACAGACGAACACTGAAGCTTTCTTT. Amino acid sequence: CASLGQTNTEAFF.

There are a few counts of this clonotype. The rearrangement uses TRBV5-1 and TRBJ2-3, with D possibly TRBD1 on 5 matching bases. The germline CDR1 and CDR2 sequences are SGHRS and YFSETQ. The CDR3 loop spans 14 amino acids. V was trimmed by 0 bases and J by 6 bases, leaving 11 bases between them. This CDR3 reads CASSLGQWADTQYF. The CDR3 DNA reads as TGCGCCAGCAGCTTGGGACAGTGGGCCGATACGCAGTATTTT.

The chain links TRBV12-3 or TRBV12-4 to TRBJ2-3, with no clear D. Between the trimmed V and J ends, which lost 6 bases and 4 bases, there was a span of 8 bases. The CDR3 covers 12 residues. The CDR3 sequence is CASRRSADTQYF. Here the CDR3 DNA reads TGTGCCAGCAGACGCAGCGCAGATACGCAGTATTTT.

The J gene is TRBJ2-3, the V gene TRBV7-8; 8 bases align to TRBD2. There are 16 residues in the CDR3. V lost 1 base, J lost 1 base, and 4 bases stayed unmatched. Germline V gene data show CDR1 as SGHVS and CDR2 as FQNEAQ. This CDR3 reads CASSLVGRGGTDTQYF. The CDR3 region has the DNA TGTGCCAGCAGCTTAGTTGGGCGGGGGGGCACAGATACGCAGTATTTT. Variable domain in full (rest from reference TRBV7-8 and TRBJ2-3): GAGVSQSPRYKVAKRGQDVALRCDPISGHVSLFWYQQALGQGPEFLTYFQNEAQLDKSGLPSDRFFAERPEGSVSTLKIQRTQQEDSAVYLCASSLVGRGGTDTQYFGPGTRLTVL.

This chain uses TRBV7-2 with TRBJ1-5; tentative D call: TRBD1 (5 bases). Trimming cost V 4 bases and J 0 bases, with 16 bases left between them. This CDR3 comprises 17 residues. Germline loops: CDR1 SGHTA, CDR2 FQGNSA. CDR3 protein: CASSSRGGGLSNQPQHF. The CDR3 nucleotides read TGTGCCAGCAGCTCACGAGGCGGGGGACTTAGCAATCAGCCCCAGCATTTT.

A word on this clonotype: One end of the junction varies from germline; a read error may be responsible. The chain employs TRBV25-1 and TRBJ2-3; TRBD1 might be the D (5 bases). Germline-derived CDR1 and CDR2 are MGHDK and SYGVNS. The CDR3 has 13 residues. CDR3 sequence: CASSARGTGTQYF. Written as DNA, the CDR3 is TGTGCCAGCAGCGCCCGAGGCACAGGTACGCAGTATTTT.

Only a few counts were recorded for this clonotype. This chain links TRBV5-1 with TRBJ2-7; the D is unclear. The germline V gene has CDR1 SGHRS and CDR2 YFSETQ. CDR3 length equals 13 residues. V was clipped by 1 base and J by 1 base, with 6 bases between them. CDR3 amino acids: CASSLTPSYEQYV. DNA for the CDR3: TGCGCCAGCAGCTTGACCCCGTCCTACGAGCAGTACGTC.

This chain connects TRBV7-2 to TRBJ2-3, with D uncertain. The germline CDR1 and CDR2 sequences are SGHTA and FQGNSA. The CDR3 is made up of 12 amino acids. V dropped 1 base and J dropped 7 bases, with 6 bases sitting between them. The CDR3 DNA reads as TGTGCCAGCAGCTTAGGCTCCTATACGCAGTATTTT. As protein: CASSLGSYTQYF.

The chain combines TRBV12-3 or TRBV12-4 with TRBJ1-6; D is uncertain. The CDR3 runs 14 residues. Between the trimmed V and J ends, which lost 5 bases and 13 bases, there was a span of 18 bases. The CDR3 loop reads CASSPDRELSPLHF. CDR3 DNA sequence: TGTGCCAGCAGTCCCGACCGCGAGCTAAGTCCCCTCCACTTT.